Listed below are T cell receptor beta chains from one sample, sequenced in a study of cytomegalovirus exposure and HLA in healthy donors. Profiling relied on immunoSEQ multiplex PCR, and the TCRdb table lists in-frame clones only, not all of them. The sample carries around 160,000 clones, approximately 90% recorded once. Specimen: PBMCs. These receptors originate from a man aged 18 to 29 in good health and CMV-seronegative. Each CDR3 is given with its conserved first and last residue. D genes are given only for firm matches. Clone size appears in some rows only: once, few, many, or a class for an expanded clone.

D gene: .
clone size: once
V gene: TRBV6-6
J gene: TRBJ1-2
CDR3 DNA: TGTGCCAGCAGTTACGGAGGGAACTATGGCTACACCTTC
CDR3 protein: CASSYGGNYGYTF

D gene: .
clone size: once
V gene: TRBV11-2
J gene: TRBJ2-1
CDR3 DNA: TGTGCCAGCAGCGCGGGACCGAACAATGAGCAGTTCTTC
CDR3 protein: CASSAGPNNEQFF

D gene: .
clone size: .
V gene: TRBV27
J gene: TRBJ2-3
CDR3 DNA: TGTGCCAGCAGTTTACACTTTAAGCGGACAGATACGCAGTATTTT
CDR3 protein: CASSLHFKRTDTQYF

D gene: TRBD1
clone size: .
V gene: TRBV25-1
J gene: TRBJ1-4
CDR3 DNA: TGTGCCAGCAGTGACGCGGGACAGGGGGCCGAAAAACTGTTTTTT
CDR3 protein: CASSDAGQGAEKLFF

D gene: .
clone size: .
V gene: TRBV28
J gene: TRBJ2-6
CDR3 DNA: TGTGCCAGCATCGACAGTGCCCGGGCCAACGTCCTGACTTTC
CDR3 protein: CASIDSARANVLTF

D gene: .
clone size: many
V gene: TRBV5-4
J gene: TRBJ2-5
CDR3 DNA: TGTGCCAGCAGCACGGAACAGGAGACCCAGTACTTC
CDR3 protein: CASSTEQETQYF

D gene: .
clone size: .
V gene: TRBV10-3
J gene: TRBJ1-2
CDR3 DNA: TGTGCCATTGGGACTGATTATGGCTACACCTTC
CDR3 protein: CAIGTDYGYTF

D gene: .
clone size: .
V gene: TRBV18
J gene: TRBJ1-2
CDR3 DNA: TGTGCCAGCTTTCTGCAGGATATGAATAACTATGGCTACACCTTC
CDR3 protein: CASFLQDMNNYGYTF

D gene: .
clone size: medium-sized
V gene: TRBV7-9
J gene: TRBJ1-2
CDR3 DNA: TGTGCCAGCAGCCGTCAGGGCGTCACTAACTATGGCTACACCTTC
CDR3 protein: CASSRQGVTNYGYTF

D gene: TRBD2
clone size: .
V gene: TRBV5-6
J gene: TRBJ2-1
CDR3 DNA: TGTGCCAGCAGTACGGGACTAGCGGGAAGCGAGCAGTTCTTC
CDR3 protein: CASSTGLAGSEQFF

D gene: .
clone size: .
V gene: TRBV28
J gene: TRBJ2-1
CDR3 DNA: TGTGCCAGCAGTCCCCTCCCGGTCTACAATGAGCAGTTCTTC
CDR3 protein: CASSPLPVYNEQFF

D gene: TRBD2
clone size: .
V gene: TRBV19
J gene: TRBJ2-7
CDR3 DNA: TGTGCCAGTAGTATGGCGTTCGGAGCGGGGCAGAGCTCCTACGAGCAGTACTTC
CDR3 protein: CASSMAFGAGQSSYEQYF

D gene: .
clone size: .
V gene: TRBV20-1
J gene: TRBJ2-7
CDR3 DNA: TGCAGTGCTACACAGAGTCACGAGCAGTACTTC
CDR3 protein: CSATQSHEQYF

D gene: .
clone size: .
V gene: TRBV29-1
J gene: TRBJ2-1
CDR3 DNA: TGCAGCGTTGGTGCAGGGGGGTACAATGAGCAGTTCTTC
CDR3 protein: CSVGAGGYNEQFF

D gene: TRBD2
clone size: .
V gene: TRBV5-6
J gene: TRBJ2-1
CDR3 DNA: TGTGCCAGCAGCTTTTGGACTAGCGGGAGCGATGAGCAGTTCTTC
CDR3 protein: CASSFWTSGSDEQFF

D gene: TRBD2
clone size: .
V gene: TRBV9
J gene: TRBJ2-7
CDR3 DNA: TGTGCCAGCAGCGTAGCTCTAGGTAGCGGGGCCTCCTACGAGCAGTACTTC
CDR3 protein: CASSVALGSGASYEQYF

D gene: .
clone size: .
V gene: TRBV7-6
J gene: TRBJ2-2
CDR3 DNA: TGTGCCAGCAGCTTAGGGACAGAATACACCGGGGAGCTGTTTTTT
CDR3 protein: CASSLGTEYTGELFF

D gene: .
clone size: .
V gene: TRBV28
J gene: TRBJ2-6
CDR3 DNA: TGTGCCAGCAGTGCCCAGGTTCCCTCTGGGGCCAACGTCCTGACTTTC
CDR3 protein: CASSAQVPSGANVLTF

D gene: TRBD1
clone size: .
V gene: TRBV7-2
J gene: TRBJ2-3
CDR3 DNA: TGTGCCAGCAGCTTAGGGGTACAGGGGTACACAGATACGCAGTATTTT
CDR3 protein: CASSLGVQGYTDTQYF

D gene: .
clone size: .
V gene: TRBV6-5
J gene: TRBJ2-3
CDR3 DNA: TGTGCCAGCAGCCGAACCTCGACAGTAGCTACGCAGTATTTT
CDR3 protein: CASSRTSTVATQYF

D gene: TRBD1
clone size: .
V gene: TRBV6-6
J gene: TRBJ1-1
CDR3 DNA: TGTGCCAGCAGTTATGAGGGGACAGGGACTGAAGCTTTCTTT
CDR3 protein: CASSYEGTGTEAFF

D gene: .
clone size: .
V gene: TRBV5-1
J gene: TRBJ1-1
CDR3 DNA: TGCGCCAGCAGCGGAGGTGGTGGGTTCCAAGGTGAAGCTTTCTTT
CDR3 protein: CASSGGGGFQGEAFF

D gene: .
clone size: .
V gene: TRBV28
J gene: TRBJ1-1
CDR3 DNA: TGTGCCAGCAGTCCCGGGACAAGGTTTGAAGCTTTCTTT
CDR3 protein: CASSPGTRFEAFF

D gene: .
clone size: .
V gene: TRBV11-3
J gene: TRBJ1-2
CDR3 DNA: TGTGCCAGCAGCTTAGACGCGGGTTATGGCTACACCTTC
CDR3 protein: CASSLDAGYGYTF

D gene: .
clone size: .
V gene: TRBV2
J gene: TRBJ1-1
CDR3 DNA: TGTGCCAGCAGTCGACAGCAAATTGGCACTGAAGCTTTCTTT
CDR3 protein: CASSRQQIGTEAFF

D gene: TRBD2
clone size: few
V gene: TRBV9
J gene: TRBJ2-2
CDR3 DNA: TGTGCCAGCAGCGCGACTAGCGGGTATAGAGCCGGGGAGCTGTTTTTT
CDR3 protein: CASSATSGYRAGELFF